Below, 8 T cell receptor beta chains from the same sample are listed, as sequenced in a study of blood T cells in healthy people across ages. A second PCR of roughly 7 to 11 cycles used a sample-barcoded 5' primer and a J-beta primer mix. TCRdb redid the calling of the 5' RACE reads with MiXCR, one entry per CDR3 protein. The sample lists 800,000 to 900,000 distinct CDR3 sequences; about 62% were seen once. Sequenced: blood. These receptor sequences come from a man in his thirties or forties in good health.

This clonotype was recorded many times. V and J are TRBV12-3 or TRBV12-4 and TRBJ1-2; TRBD1 matches 8 bases. CDR3 length: 12 residues. Trimming cost V 8 bases and J 7 bases; bases outside gene matches: 6. The CDR3 here is CASSRQGPGYTF. CDR3 sequence (DNA): TGTGCCAGCTCACGACAGGGGCCTGGCTACACCTTC.

V gene TRBV28 combines with J gene TRBJ2-7, with TRBD1 matching over 7 bases. This CDR3 region has 13 residues. The V segment lost 7 bases and the J segment 0 bases; nucleotides outside the gene matches: 3. The V gene's germline CDR1 is MDHEN and CDR2 SYDVKM. CDR3 amino acids: CASNEGASYEQYF. CDR3 DNA sequence: TGTGCCAGCAATGAGGGGGCCTCCTACGAGCAGTACTTC.

J is TRBJ1-3 and V is TRBV12-3 or TRBV12-4, with D perhaps TRBD1 (5 bases). CDR3 length: 15 residues. Deletions cut 5 bases from V and 1 base from J, with 12 bases between. CDR3 region: CASSGASASGNTIYF. DNA for the CDR3: TGTGCCAGCAGTGGGGCCTCCGCGTCTGGAAACACCATATATTTT.

The chain employs TRBV4-2 and TRBJ2-4, with 8 bases aligning to TRBD1. The DNA end is a closer match to TRBJ2-7, so the J assignment may be wrong. This CDR3 spans 15 amino acids. Per germline, CDR1 LGHNA and CDR2 YNFKEQ. The CDR3 DNA reads TGTGCCAGCAGCCAAGACGGCACAGGGGGGCGCGAGCAGTACTTC. Translated, it gives CASSQDGTGGREQYF.

The chain joins TRBV12-3 or TRBV12-4 to TRBJ2-7, with a weak D call TRBD1 (6 bases). The V gene lost 5 bases and the J gene lost 3 bases, with 20 bases spanning the gap. The CDR3 sequence is 16 residues long. The CDR3 DNA follows: TGTGCCAGCAGTCCCCAGACAGGTGTGCAGAGCTACGAGCAGTACTTC. It translates to CASSPQTGVQSYEQYF.

The chain joins TRBV29-1 to TRBJ2-3, with 11 bases fitting TRBD2. Trimming cost V 4 bases and J 5 bases; bases outside gene matches: 2. The CDR3 is made up of 13 amino acids. Germline assignment: CDR1 SQVTM and CDR2 ANQGSEA. DNA for the CDR3: TGCAGCGTTGGAGGGACTAGCGGAGATACGCAGTATTTT. Protein product: CSVGGTSGDTQYF.

V gene TRBV6-5 combines with J gene TRBJ2-3; D is unresolved. From germline, CDR1 is MNHEY and CDR2 SVGAGI. V shed 6 bases and J shed 2 bases, with 9 bases lying between them. This CDR3 has 13 amino acids. The CDR3 is CASRYGHTDTQYF. In nucleotides, the CDR3 is TGTGCCAGCAGGTATGGGCACACAGATACGCAGTATTTT.

The chain recombines TRBV29-1 with TRBJ1-4; weak D call: TRBD1 (5 bases). Trimming took off 0 bases at V and 8 bases at J, with 19 bases between the two ends. This CDR3 is built from 16 residues. Germline CDR1 reads SQVTM; CDR2 reads ANQGSEA. The CDR3 nucleotides are TGCAGCGTTGAAGATCTCGGGGGACCCAGCGGGGAAAAACTGTTTTTT. This gives the protein CSVEDLGGPSGEKLFF. The full variable domain, rest sourced from reference TRBV29-1 and TRBJ1-4, is SAVISQKPSRDICQRGTSLTIQCQVDSQVTMMFWYRQQPGQSLTLIATANQGSEATYESGFVIDKFPISRPNLTFSTLTVSNMSPEDSSIYLCSVEDLGGPSGEKLFFGSGTQLSVL.